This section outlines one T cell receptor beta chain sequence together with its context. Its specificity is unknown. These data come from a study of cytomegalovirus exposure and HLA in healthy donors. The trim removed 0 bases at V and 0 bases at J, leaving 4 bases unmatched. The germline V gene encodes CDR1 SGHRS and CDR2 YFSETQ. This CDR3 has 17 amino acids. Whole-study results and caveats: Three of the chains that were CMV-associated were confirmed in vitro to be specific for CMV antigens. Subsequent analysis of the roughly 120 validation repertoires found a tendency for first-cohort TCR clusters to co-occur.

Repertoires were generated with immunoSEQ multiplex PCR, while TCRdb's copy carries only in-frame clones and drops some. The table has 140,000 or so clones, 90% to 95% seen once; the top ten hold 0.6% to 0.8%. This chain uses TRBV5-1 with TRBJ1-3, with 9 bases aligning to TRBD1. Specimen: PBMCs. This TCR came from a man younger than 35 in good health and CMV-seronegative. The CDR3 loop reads CASSLGDRVLSGNTIYF. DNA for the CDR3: TGCGCCAGCAGCTTGGGGGACAGGGTACTCTCTGGAAACACCATATATTTT.